The text below deals with one T cell receptor beta chain. The antigen is undetermined. The germline V and J ends were trimmed by 4 bases and 5 bases, with 15 bases remaining between them. CDR1 and CDR2 (germline): SGHRS, YFSETQ. This CDR3 comprises 14 residues. Constant-region priming of about 520 ng total RNA yielded TCR beta cDNA. The TCR beta library was amplified through three nested multiplex PCR rounds in a modified ARM-PCR procedure. Rounds one and two of PCR, each of roughly 10 cycles, were primed with TRBV1-TRBV30 forward primers and a C-beta reverse primer. TCRdb ran MiXCR on the multiplex PCR reads and lists one entry per CDR3 protein. The sample yields some 190,000 distinct CDR3 sequences, roughly three fifths seen once. The data were taken from a study of tumor-infiltrating lymphocytes in primary liver carcinoma. They got blood RNA out of unsorted whole blood and also pulled out germline DNA. Chronic HBV infection affected patients, none of whom had received treatment. The authors collected around 4.3 milliliters of peripheral blood before surgery.

Overall study results and limits: Paired tumor-adjacent and tumor-blood samples overlapped less than tumor region pairs did.

The sequence was collected from a man aged 40-55 years with primary liver carcinoma and hepatitis B virus infection. The chain combines TRBV5-1 with TRBJ1-1; no definite D call. The sequenced sample was peripheral blood. Written as DNA, the CDR3 is TGCGCCAGCAGCAAAAACACCCCGATTACTGAAGCTTTCTTT. Translation: CASSKNTPITEAFF. Supplemented by reference TRBV5-1 and TRBJ1-1, the full variable domain reads KAGVTQTPRYLIKTRGQQVTLSCSPISGHRSVSWYQQTPGQGLQFLFEYFSETQRNKGNFPGRFSGRQFSNSRSEMNVSTLELGDSALYLCASSKNTPITEAFFGQGTRLTVV.